This TCR beta chain was identified in a study of cytomegalovirus exposure and HLA in healthy donors. Study-wide findings and caveats: A later analysis found that most CMV-associated TCR beta chains appeared HLA-restricted. CMV serostatus was the sole immune exposure data available. A link between a missense DCLRE1C variant and TCR beta V- and J-gene trimming emerged from a later analysis.

The CDR3 contains 15 residues. Unmatched junction bases numbered 10, after V lost 7 bases and J lost 8 bases. CDR1 and CDR2 from the germline V gene are MNHEY and SVGAGI. The study ran its PCR with 60 Vbeta and 13 Jbeta primers. Original analysis: The count from a later analysis was tens of millions of unique TCR beta chains, some 12 million of them shared. Assay: immunoSEQ multiplex PCR; the TCRdb copy retains only in-frame clones and omits some. The DNA was the basis for D and trimming; V, J and clone size are from that table. Among some 91,000 clones listed, around 77% were seen once. Turning to this clone: Its antigen remains unknown.

The clonotype comes from a middle-aged man in good health and CMV-seronegative. Sequenced: PBMCs. The chain combines TRBV6-5 with TRBJ2-2; the match to TRBD1 covers 10 bases. The CDR3 here is CASTPGQGILGELFF. CDR3 DNA sequence: TGTGCCAGCACCCCGGGACAGGGGATTCTGGGGGAGCTGTTTTTT.